Each of the 17 T cell receptor beta chains below was sequenced from the same sample in a study of Tregs in tolerant kidney transplant recipients. Recipients received nonmyeloablative bone marrow transplants from related graft donors, with transient mixed chimerism. Profiled with immunoSEQ multiplex PCR; TCRdb holds only in-frame clones, not every one. The sample has 54,000 or so clones, 90% to 95% seen once. Material: CD8+ T cells from blood (PBMCs), obtained 24 months after the transplant. These TCRs come from a human patient who received a combined kidney and bone marrow transplant. These T cells may partly come from the graft donor.

The chain employs TRBV29-1 and TRBJ2-2, with 12 bases lining up with TRBD2. Germline CDR1 and CDR2: SQVTM and ANQGSEA. The CDR3 extends over 17 amino acids. V trimming: 3 bases; J trimming: 4 bases; junction bases outside the gene matches: 9. The CDR3 region is CSVDFSSGRASTGELFF. For the CDR3, the DNA is TGCAGCGTTGATTTTTCTAGCGGGAGGGCCAGCACCGGGGAGCTGTTTTTT.

This chain uses TRBV6-5 with TRBJ1-5, with D unclear. V gave up 5 bases and J gave up 16 bases, with 21 bases separating them. CDR3 length equals 13 residues. CDR1 and CDR2 (germline): MNHEY, SVGAGI. CDR3 loop: CASSDLASSLQHF. In DNA, the CDR3 is TGTGCCAGCAGTGATTTAGCAAGCTCGCTCCAACATTTT.

J is TRBJ2-1 and V is TRBV5-1; 14 nucleotides agree with TRBD2. The J segment lost 8 bases and the V segment lost 0 bases, leaving 7 bases of the junction unmatched. The CDR3 runs 17 residues. Germline CDR1 is SGHRS and CDR2 is YFSETQ. The CDR3 region has the DNA TGCGCCAGCAGCTTGGCCCCCGGGACTAGCGGGAGCTATGAGCAGTTCTTC. This encodes CASSLAPGTSGSYEQFF.

The chain combines TRBV7-9 with TRBJ2-6, with 9 nucleotides matching TRBD1. The CDR3 extends over 19 amino acids. Germline trimming cut 5 bases from V and 1 base from J; bases unmatched to any gene: 12. Germline V lookup: CDR1 SEHNR, CDR2 FQNEAQ (reference sequence). The CDR3 sequence is CASSTLQGAIVSGANVLTF. DNA for the CDR3: TGTGCCAGCAGCACCCTACAGGGGGCAATAGTTTCTGGGGCCAACGTCCTGACTTTC.

On this clone: Other DNA sequences within the sample encode an identical CDR3. J is TRBJ2-2 and V is TRBV5-1, with 12 nucleotides matching TRBD2. The germline V gene encodes CDR1 SGHRS and CDR2 YFSETQ. Trimming removed 4 bases from V and 5 bases from J; junction bases left unmatched: 6. This CDR3 contains 16 residues. The CDR3: CASSQRLAGETGELFF. DNA of the CDR3: TGCGCCAGCAGCCAGAGACTAGCGGGGGAAACCGGGGAGCTGTTTTTT.

The chain carries TRBV6-5 and TRBJ2-3, with D hard to call. The germline V and J ends were trimmed by 5 bases and 9 bases, with 15 bases remaining between them. CDR3 length: 13 residues. The germline gives CDR1 MNHEY, CDR2 SVGAGI. The CDR3 reads CASSPDYGPTQYF. The CDR3 coding sequence is TGTGCCAGCAGTCCCGATTATGGGCCCACGCAGTATTTT.

The chain is built from TRBV7-7 and TRBJ2-2, with TRBD1 identical over 8 bases. Per germline, CDR1 SSHAT and CDR2 FNYEAQ (reference sequence). V shed 1 base and J 0 bases; nucleotides not matched to a gene: 4. The CDR3 is 17 residues long. This CDR3 is CASSLGAGGANTGELFF. CDR3 coding DNA: TGTGCCAGCAGCTTAGGGGCAGGGGGCGCGAACACCGGGGAGCTGTTTTTT.

The chain links TRBV10-3 to TRBJ2-5, with 12 bases lining up with TRBD2. The V gene end was trimmed by 3 bases and the J gene end by 3 bases; junction bases not matched to a gene: 5. The germline V gene encodes CDR1 ENHRY and CDR2 SYGVKD. The CDR3 spans 16 residues. DNA of the CDR3: TGTGCCATCAGTGATCCCGGACTAGCGGGGAAAGAGACCCAGTACTTC. Amino acid sequence: CAISDPGLAGKETQYF.

The rearrangement links TRBV7-2 to TRBJ2-7, with 12 bases aligning to TRBD2. From germline, CDR1 is SGHTA and CDR2 FQGNSA. J lost 5 bases, V lost 5 bases, and 10 bases had no gene match. The CDR3 contains 16 residues. CDR3 residues: CASSAPTSGGFDEQYF. The CDR3 DNA reads TGTGCCAGCAGCGCCCCGACTAGCGGGGGTTTCGACGAGCAGTACTTC.

This chain joins TRBV11-1 and TRBJ1-2, with TRBD1 as a possible D gene (6 bases). CDR1 and CDR2 from the germline V gene are SGHAT and FQDESV (reference sequence). The length of the CDR3 is 14 residues. V shed 1 base and J shed 5 bases, with 11 bases lying between them. The CDR3 is CASSLVAGEYGYTF. CDR3 coding DNA: TGTGCCAGCAGCTTAGTGGCAGGGGAATATGGCTACACCTTC.

V usage is TRBV19 and J usage is TRBJ2-5; TRBD2 matches 13 bases. The CDR3 loop spans 16 amino acids. V shed 5 bases, J shed 6 bases, and the junction held 9 bases outside the gene matches. CDR1 and CDR2 from the germline V gene are LNHDA and SQIVND (reference sequence). Here the CDR3 DNA reads TGTGCCAGTAGTGCCCGACTAGCGGGAGGTGTAAAGACCCAGTACTTC. This translates into CASSARLAGGVKTQYF.

This chain connects TRBV19 to TRBJ1-1; perhaps TRBD1 as D (5 bases). CDR1 and CDR2 (germline): LNHDA, SQIVND (reference sequence). This CDR3 spans 14 amino acids. V lost 7 bases and J lost 3, with 15 bases in between. The chain's CDR3 is CASKIGRVDTEAFF. CDR3 DNA sequence: TGTGCCAGTAAAATCGGCAGGGTGGACACTGAAGCTTTCTTT.

A single count supports this clone. The chain carries TRBV7-9 and TRBJ2-1; no reliable D call. Germline V gene lookup returns CDR1 SEHNR and CDR2 FQNEAQ (reference sequence). Trimming pared 2 bases from V and 4 bases from J, leaving 3 bases between. The CDR3 extends over 12 amino acids. In DNA, the CDR3 is TGTGCCAGCAGCTTACATTACAATGAGCAGTTCTTC. This codes for CASSLHYNEQFF.

V and J are TRBV5-1 and TRBJ2-4; TRBD2 matches 12 bases. The CDR3 loop spans 17 amino acids. Trimming at V came to 2 bases and at J to 6 bases, leaving 9 bases not matched to a gene. Per the germline V gene, CDR1 is SGHRS and CDR2 is YFSETQ. The CDR3 reads CASSFLPLAGGGNIQYF. The CDR3 nucleotides read TGCGCCAGCAGCTTTTTGCCACTAGCGGGAGGTGGAAACATTCAGTACTTC.

The chain combines TRBV30 with TRBJ1-1; 7 bases are a match to TRBD1. The germline V gene encodes CDR1 GTSNPN and CDR2 SVGIG (reference sequence). J was trimmed by 4 bases and V by 5 bases; bases with no gene match: 4. This CDR3 contains 12 residues. CDR3 sequence reads: CAWDRVGTEAFF. DNA for the CDR3: TGTGCCTGGGACAGGGTGGGCACTGAAGCTTTCTTT.

This clone was observed a single time. This rearrangement joins TRBV13 to TRBJ2-3; weak D call: TRBD1 (5 bases). The CDR3 loop spans 13 amino acids. Trimming cost V 0 bases and J 4 bases, with 5 bases left between them. Germline CDR1 and CDR2: PRHDT and FYEKMQ (reference sequence). The CDR3 reads CASSLGRADTQYF. Written as DNA, the CDR3 is TGTGCCAGCAGCTTAGGCAGGGCAGATACGCAGTATTTT.

The V gene is TRBV13, the J gene TRBJ2-5, with 9 nucleotides matching TRBD1. Germline V gene data show CDR1 as PRHDT and CDR2 as FYEKMQ (reference sequence). This CDR3 has 15 residues. Losses at the gene ends were 8 bases for V and 7 bases for J; bases not matched to a gene: 14. In DNA, the CDR3 is TGTGCCAGCCAAACTTCACAGGGGGCCCCCCGGACCCAGTACTTC. This translates into CASQTSQGAPRTQYF.